Listed below are T cell receptor beta chains from one sample, sequenced in a study of blood T cell repertoires in COVID-19. TCRdb keeps only in-frame clones here, not all; method: immunoSEQ multiplex PCR. The repertoire holds under 250,000 clones, with around 82% as singletons. Material: peripheral blood. These receptors were taken from a man aged 35-49 years with active or convalescent COVID-19. The CDR3 runs from the conserved cysteine through the conserved F or W. Each record gives: V gene, D gene, J gene, CDR3 protein. The D gene is left open where the match is weak.

V: TRBV30; D: -; J: TRBJ1-2; CDR3: CAWEGVMDGYTF
V: TRBV5-8; D: -; J: TRBJ1-4; CDR3: CASSARQTTNEKLFF
V: TRBV30; D: -; J: TRBJ1-5; CDR3: CAWSAGGPEPQHF
V: TRBV30; D: -; J: TRBJ2-2; CDR3: CAWSVPGNTGELFF
V: TRBV5-4; D: TRBD2; J: TRBJ2-2; CDR3: CASSFLASGSGELFF
V: TRBV5-1; D: TRBD2; J: TRBJ2-5; CDR3: CASSLGASGSEQETQYF
V: TRBV19; D: -; J: TRBJ2-3; CDR3: CASLSGPRDTQYF
V: TRBV5-1; D: TRBD1; J: TRBJ2-2; CDR3: CASSLDVGQGHTGELFF
V: TRBV7-3; D: TRBD1; J: TRBJ1-1; CDR3: CASSSGQDEAFF
V: TRBV5-4; D: -; J: TRBJ1-4; CDR3: CASSLDGSEKLFF
V: TRBV6-2/TRBV6-3; D: TRBD1; J: TRBJ1-6; CDR3: CASSLGGDSPLHF
V: TRBV25-1; D: -; J: TRBJ2-1; CDR3: CASSDRAQMYNEQFF
V: TRBV7-9; D: -; J: TRBJ1-1; CDR3: CASSLVFGNTEAFF
V: TRBV4-1; D: -; J: TRBJ2-6; CDR3: CASSLGTPGLSGANVLTF
V: TRBV27; D: TRBD1; J: TRBJ1-6; CDR3: CASSRQGNDSPLHF
V: TRBV6-5; D: TRBD1; J: TRBJ1-1; CDR3: CASSYSDRFTEAFF